The clone carrying this T cell receptor (beta chain) was counted a single time. This specimen comes from a study of blood T cell repertoires in COVID-19. Study context: T cells, B-cell-depleted T cells, or PBMCs provided the cDNA or gDNA that served as material.

Only in-frame clones appear in the TCRdb table, and some are missing; sequencing was by immunoSEQ multiplex PCR. The repertoire holds about 120,000 clones, with around nine tenths as singletons. Germline lookup yields CDR1 SNHLY and CDR2 FYNNEI. The V end lost 7 bases, the J end lost 2 bases, and 11 bases lay between the germline ends. The CDR3 is 13 residues long. Material: peripheral blood. The chain links TRBV2 to TRBJ2-5; perhaps TRBD2 as D (6 bases). This TCR came from a woman aged 50 to 60 with acute or convalescent COVID-19. The CDR3 DNA follows: TGTGCCAGCAACCGCGGGGCGCAAGAGACCCAGTACTTC. It yields the protein CASNRGAQETQYF.